The 18 T cell receptor beta chains presented below share a single source sample, sequenced in a study of blood T cell repertoires in COVID-19. Clones were read by immunoSEQ multiplex PCR, and TCRdb kept only the in-frame ones, dropping some. The sample carries a few hundred thousand clones, approximately 90% recorded once. The source material was PBMCs or T cells enriched from blood (not recorded which). Receptor source: a woman between 18 and 30 years old who had recovered from COVID-19.

CDR3 coding DNA: TGCGCCAGCAGTGAGGGGAGCCAAGAGACCCAGTACTTC. Protein product: CASSEGSQETQYF. The rearrangement links TRBV10-1 to TRBJ2-5; D may be TRBD2 (5 bases). CDR3 length: 13 amino acids. Trimming took 2 bases from V and 1 from J, leaving 5 bases between them. Germline CDR1 WNHNN, CDR2 SYGVQD (reference sequence).

The CDR3 nucleotides are TGTGCCAGCAGTGTGGGCACTGAGAATGGCTACACCTTC. Amino acid sequence: CASSVGTENGYTF. The chain joins TRBV5-4 to TRBJ1-2; D unresolved. Per germline, CDR1 SGHNT and CDR2 YYREEE (reference sequence). The CDR3 length is 13 residues. V lost 5 bases to trimming and J lost 6 bases, with 14 bases between them. Drawing the rest from reference TRBV5-4 and TRBJ1-2, the complete variable domain is ETGVTQSPTHLIKTRGQQVTLRCSSQSGHNTVSWYQQALGQGPQFIFQYYREEENGRGNFPPRFSGLQFPNYSSELNVNALELDDSALYLCASSVGTENGYTFGSGTRLTVV.

Of note for this clone: The sample carries other DNA sequences with the same CDR3. V gene TRBV10-3 combines with J gene TRBJ2-2; D is ambiguous. CDR1 is ENHRY, CDR2 SYGVKD, per germline. The CDR3 contains 13 residues. The V gene lost 6 bases and the J gene lost 3 bases, with 8 bases spanning the gap. The CDR3, as DNA: TGTGCCATCAGACGCCAGGACACCGGGGAGCTGTTTTTT. Translating it yields CAIRRQDTGELFF.

The chain recombines TRBV5-1 with TRBJ2-7; D perhaps matches TRBD2 (6 bases). The CDR3 is 14 amino acids. Trimming stripped 4 bases from V and 0 bases from J, with 11 bases between. Germline assignment: CDR1 SGHRS and CDR2 YFSETQ. CDR3 protein: CASSEDGGSYEQYF. CDR3 coding DNA: TGCGCCAGCAGCGAGGACGGGGGCTCCTACGAGCAGTACTTC.

The sample holds one count of this clone. This chain uses TRBV2 with TRBJ2-7, with D maybe TRBD1 (6 bases). The CDR3 covers 13 residues. Germline values: CDR1 SNHLY, CDR2 FYNNEI. V was shortened by 4 bases and J by 3 bases, with 10 bases between the two germline ends. The CDR3 loop reads CASSGQGYYEQYF. The CDR3 DNA is TGTGCCAGCAGTGGGCAGGGGTACTACGAGCAGTACTTC.

The V and J genes are TRBV10-3 and TRBJ2-3; TRBD1 aligns across 9 bases. V shed 10 bases and J 3 bases; nucleotides not matched to a gene: 8. The CDR3 covers 14 residues. Germline CDR1 reads ENHRY; CDR2 reads SYGVKD. The CDR3: CATVPGQGTDTQYF. The DNA of the CDR3 is TGTGCCACCGTCCCGGGACAGGGTACAGATACGCAGTATTTT.

The rearrangement links TRBV30 to TRBJ1-5; D gene unclear. From germline, CDR1 is GTSNPN and CDR2 SVGIG (reference sequence). The CDR3 runs 13 residues. Trimming took 1 base from V and 7 from J, leaving 11 bases between them. CDR3 region: CAWSAGERQPQHF. CDR3 coding DNA: TGTGCCTGGAGTGCTGGGGAGAGGCAGCCCCAGCATTTT.

J is TRBJ2-6 and V is TRBV5-6, with a weak D call TRBD1 (7 bases). Germline V gives CDR1 SGHDT, CDR2 YYEEEE. The CDR3 is made up of 17 amino acids. Deletions cut 0 bases from V and 2 bases from J, with 12 bases between. CDR3 amino acids: CASSLARGAAGANVLTF. Written as DNA, the CDR3 is TGTGCCAGCAGCTTGGCCAGGGGGGCCGCTGGGGCCAACGTCCTGACTTTC.

CDR3 loop: CASSLARDEKLFF. CDR3 bases: TGTGCCAGCAGCTTAGCCAGGGATGAAAAACTGTTTTTT. This sequence joins TRBV7-6 and TRBJ1-4; D is possibly TRBD1 (5 bases). V was pared by 0 bases and J by 6 bases, with 5 bases between. CDR1 and CDR2 from the germline V gene are SGHVS and FNYEAQ. The CDR3 extends over 13 amino acids. The full variable domain, its missing parts supplied by reference TRBV7-6 and TRBJ1-4, is GAGVSQSPRYKVTKRGQDVALRCDPISGHVSLYWYRQALGQGPEFLTYFNYEAQQDKSGLPNDRFSAERPEGSISTLTIQRTEQRDSAMYRCASSLARDEKLFFGSGTQLSVL.

The chain carries TRBV27 and TRBJ2-1; TRBD1 aligns across 12 bases. J lost 8 bases, V lost 5 bases, and 16 bases had no gene match. Germline-derived CDR1 and CDR2 are MNHEY and SMNVEV (reference sequence). This CDR3 is 18 amino acids long. The CDR3 sequence: CASSDRIGGDRGPYEQFF. Written as DNA, the CDR3 is TGTGCCAGCAGTGACAGGATCGGGGGGGACAGGGGGCCTTATGAGCAGTTCTTC.

The rearrangement links TRBV18 to TRBJ1-2; D remains unclear. This CDR3 spans 14 amino acids. The V and J ends lost 1 base and 1 base respectively, with 7 bases between them. Germline V lookup: CDR1 KGHSH, CDR2 LQKENI. The CDR3 is CASSPRHDNYGYTF. The CDR3, as DNA: TGTGCCAGCTCACCACGACACGATAACTATGGCTACACCTTC.

This chain joins TRBV7-3 and TRBJ2-5; TRBD2 is a possible D gene (6 bases). The length of the CDR3 is 12 residues. Germline V CDR1 and CDR2: SGHTA, FQGTGA. Trimming stripped 5 bases from V and 11 bases from J, with 15 bases between. Here the CDR3 DNA reads TGTGCCAGCAGCACTGCTGGAGGGCCGCAGTACTTC. Protein sequence: CASSTAGGPQYF.

This chain uses TRBV11-2 with TRBJ1-3, with 9 bases that match TRBD1. This CDR3 comprises 16 residues. The V segment lost 6 bases and the J segment 1 base; nucleotides outside the gene matches: 7. The germline V gene encodes CDR1 SGHAT and CDR2 FQNNGV. The CDR3 loop is CASSLTGGKSGNTIYF. The DNA for the CDR3 is TGTGCCAGCAGTCTCACAGGGGGCAAGTCTGGAAACACCATATATTTT. The full variable domain, its missing parts supplied by reference TRBV11-2 and TRBJ1-3, is EAGVAQSPRYKIIEKRQSVAFWCNPISGHATLYWYQQILGQGPKLLIQFQNNGVVDDSQLPKDRFSAERLKGVDSTLKIQPAKLEDSAVYLCASSLTGGKSGNTIYFGEGSWLTVV.

The V call is TRBV18, the J call TRBJ2-2; 8 bases are shared with TRBD1. J lost 6 bases, V lost 3 bases, and 6 bases had no gene match. This CDR3 is 15 amino acids long. The germline CDR1 and CDR2 sequences are KGHSH and LQKENI. The DNA for the CDR3 is TGTGCCAGCTCACCTCGGACAGGGTCCCCCGGGGAGCTGTTTTTT. Protein sequence: CASSPRTGSPGELFF.

The chain has TRBV7-9 and TRBJ1-4; possible D gene TRBD1, 6 bases. Germline V gene data show CDR1 as SEHNR and CDR2 as FQNEAQ (reference sequence). Trimming removed 2 bases from V and 6 bases from J, with 10 bases in between. The CDR3 totals 14 residues. The CDR3 nucleotides read TGTGCCAGCAGCTTACAGGGGATATATGAAAAACTGTTTTTT. Residues: CASSLQGIYEKLFF.

J is TRBJ1-1 and V is TRBV5-8; D remains ambiguous. The CDR3 is made up of 13 amino acids. From germline, CDR1 is SGHTS and CDR2 YDEGEE. Trimming took off 4 bases at V and 5 bases at J, with 12 bases between the two ends. CDR3 nucleotides: TGTGCCAGCAGCCGGACTTACGGGACTGAAGCTTTCTTT. This translates into CASSRTYGTEAFF.

In its sample, this clone was seen a few times. The chain combines TRBV12-3 or TRBV12-4 with TRBJ2-7; D gene unclear. The CDR3 has 12 residues. V was trimmed by 5 bases and J by 5 bases, leaving 10 bases between them. The CDR3 bases are TGTGCCAGCAGTCCAACAGCAGACGAGCAGTACTTC. Its translation is CASSPTADEQYF.

This clone is a singleton in its sample. The V call is TRBV7-9, the J call TRBJ2-3; 14 bases are shared with TRBD2. Unmatched junction bases numbered 7, after V lost 0 bases and J lost 2 bases. CDR3 length: 19 amino acids. CDR1 is SEHNR and CDR2 is FQNEAQ in the germline V gene (reference sequence). The CDR3 reads CASSLARTSGGPSTDTQYF. The CDR3 DNA sequence: TGTGCCAGCAGCTTAGCTCGGACTAGCGGGGGGCCCTCCACAGATACGCAGTATTTT.